This T cell receptor (beta chain) was profiled in a study of T cells in localized non-small cell lung cancer. Whole-study findings and limits: Blood T cell density predicted longer survival; adjacent-lung clonality, shorter.

Worth noting for this clone: Its antigen is unidentified.

The germline V and J ends were trimmed by 3 bases and 8 bases, with 8 bases remaining between them. The CDR3 runs 13 residues. Germline CDR1 and CDR2: PRHDT and FYEKMQ (reference sequence). The table came from immunoSEQ multiplex PCR; TCRdb's copy has only in-frame clones and leaves some out. The table records about 33,000 clones, roughly 87% of them present only once. The chain combines TRBV13 with TRBJ1-6; maybe TRBD1 (5 bases). The sequence was obtained from a man aged 40 to 70 with stage III lung adenocarcinoma. The source was peripheral blood mononuclear cells, collected before any cancer treatment. The CDR3 spells CASSFQGHSPLHF. The DNA of the CDR3 is TGTGCCAGCAGCTTCCAGGGACATTCACCCCTCCACTTT.